These 15 T cell receptor beta chains originate from one sample sequenced in a study of cytotoxic CD8 clonotypes in ibrutinib-treated CLL. Generated by immunoSEQ multiplex PCR, the TCRdb table keeps only in-frame clones and is missing some. Found here are about 140,000 clones, under 95% of them singletons; the top ten hold about a tenth. The specimen was PBMCs, collected after 12 months of ibrutinib treatment. These receptors were collected from a human donor with chronic lymphocytic leukemia.

V usage is TRBV11-2 and J usage is TRBJ2-7; D gene unclear. Germline V CDR1 and CDR2: SGHAT, FQNNGV. The CDR3 is made up of 12 amino acids. Between the trimmed V and J ends, which lost 5 bases and 5 bases, there was a span of 10 bases. DNA of the CDR3: TGTGCCAGCAGCCCCCCTCCGAACGAGCAGTACTTC. This translates into CASSPPPNEQYF.

The chain combines TRBV9 with TRBJ2-3, with TRBD2 matching 10 bases. The CDR3 covers 15 residues. The trim removed 3 bases at V and 2 bases at J, leaving 3 bases unmatched. CDR1 and CDR2 from the germline V gene are SGDLS and YYNGEE. The CDR3 sequence: CASSASGSFTDTQYF. The CDR3 DNA reads as TGTGCCAGCAGCGCTAGCGGGAGTTTCACAGATACGCAGTATTTT.

The chain has TRBV2 and TRBJ1-4; D gene ambiguous. This CDR3 contains 13 residues. The germline gives CDR1 SNHLY, CDR2 FYNNEI. V dropped 0 bases and J dropped 10 bases, with 9 bases sitting between them. In DNA, the CDR3 is TGTGCCAGCAGTGAAGCGCCCAGCGGAAAACTGTTTTTT. This sequence encodes CASSEAPSGKLFF.

The chain couples TRBV7-2 to TRBJ1-3; D ambiguous. CDR1 and CDR2 (germline): SGHTA, FQGNSA. Between the trimmed V and J ends, which lost 5 bases and 2 bases, there was a span of 13 bases. The CDR3 has 15 residues. CDR3 in DNA: TGTGCCAGCAGCGCCCGGGCCCAGGCTGGAAACACCATATATTTT. This encodes CASSARAQAGNTIYF.

The chain employs TRBV29-1 and TRBJ2-1; 8 bases line up with TRBD2. The V segment lost 6 bases and the J segment 9 bases; nucleotides outside the gene matches: 13. This CDR3 has 14 residues. Germline CDR1 reads SQVTM; CDR2 reads ANQGSEA. The CDR3: CSVEGSGMSGEQFF. CDR3 DNA sequence: TGCAGCGTCGAGGGTAGCGGGATGAGCGGTGAGCAGTTCTTC.

The genes are TRBV27 and TRBJ1-4; 8 bases fit TRBD1. The CDR3 is made up of 15 amino acids. Germline trimming cut 0 bases from V and 6 bases from J; bases unmatched to any gene: 3. Germline lookup yields CDR1 MNHEY and CDR2 SMNVEV (reference sequence). The CDR3 loop is CASSLSGTGHEKLFF. DNA of the CDR3: TGTGCCAGCAGTTTATCGGGGACAGGTCATGAAAAACTGTTTTTT. Full variable domain (outside the CDR3, taken from reference TRBV27 and TRBJ1-4): EAQVTQNPRYLITVTGKKLTVTCSQNMNHEYMSWYRQDPGLGLRQIYYSMNVEVTDKGDVPEGYKVSRKEKRNFPLILESPSPNQTSLYFCASSLSGTGHEKLFFGSGTQLSVL.

This rearrangement joins TRBV7-8 to TRBJ2-7, with D perhaps given as TRBD1 or TRBD2 (5 bases each). V was clipped by 8 bases and J by 0 bases, with 14 bases between them. Germline V gives CDR1 SGHVS, CDR2 FQNEAQ. The length of the CDR3 is 14 residues. The CDR3 DNA follows: TGTGCCAGCTGGGGGTTTGGAGGCTCCTACGAGCAGTACTTC. Its translation is CASWGFGGSYEQYF.

CDR3 bases: TGCGCCAGCAGCGAGGGACTAGCGACTAGCACAGATACGCAGTATTTT. Translated: CASSEGLATSTDTQYF. This rearrangement joins TRBV5-1 to TRBJ2-3; 10 nucleotides line up with TRBD2. The J segment lost 0 bases and the V segment lost 4 bases, leaving 5 bases of the junction unmatched. The germline CDR1 and CDR2 sequences are SGHRS and YFSETQ. The CDR3 extends over 16 amino acids.

This chain connects TRBV28 to TRBJ2-7; TRBD1 matches at 11 bases. This CDR3 is built from 17 residues. Germline V gene sequence: CDR1 MDHEN, CDR2 SYDVKM. The V segment lost 5 bases and the J segment 6 bases; nucleotides outside the gene matches: 15. The CDR3 DNA is TGTGCCAGCAGTACCTGGACAGGGGGCGCGTCGGGGGGCGAGCAGTACTTC. Its translation: CASSTWTGGASGGEQYF.

In its sample, this clone was seen once. The chain carries TRBV11-2 and TRBJ2-7; TRBD2 is a possible D gene (6 bases). Germline assignment: CDR1 SGHAT and CDR2 FQNNGV. Trimming cost V 2 bases and J 2 bases, with 13 bases left between them. The CDR3 is made up of 15 amino acids. CDR3 sequence (DNA): TGTGCCAGCAGCTTACCCGGCGGGGCCCCCTACGAGCAGTACTTC. Residues: CASSLPGGAPYEQYF. Complete variable domain (other parts from reference TRBV11-2 and TRBJ2-7): EAGVAQSPRYKIIEKRQSVAFWCNPISGHATLYWYQQILGQGPKLLIQFQNNGVVDDSQLPKDRFSAERLKGVDSTLKIQPAKLEDSAVYLCASSLPGGAPYEQYFGPGTRLTVT.

This clone was seen a single time. The chain is built from TRBV13 and TRBJ2-7; 9 bases line up with TRBD1. The V and J ends lost 1 base and 6 bases, in that order; junction bases with no gene match: 7. This CDR3 has 15 amino acids. CDR1 is PRHDT, CDR2 FYEKMQ, per germline (reference sequence). CDR3 residues: CASSLAGTGFSEQYF. As DNA, the CDR3 is TGTGCCAGCAGCTTAGCGGGGACAGGGTTCTCCGAGCAGTACTTC.

This clone was seen a single time. Other DNA variants within this sample encode the same CDR3. The chain recombines TRBV18 with TRBJ2-7; a weak D match, TRBD1 (6 bases). This CDR3 is built from 14 residues. The germline gives CDR1 KGHSH, CDR2 LQKENI. V lost 3 bases to trimming and J lost 2 bases, with 11 bases between them. CDR3 in amino acids: CASSPGTGPYEQYF. In DNA form, the CDR3 reads TGTGCCAGCTCACCCGGCACAGGGCCCTACGAGCAGTACTTC.

The chain joins TRBV2 to TRBJ2-7; 10 positions match TRBD2. Germline V lookup: CDR1 SNHLY, CDR2 FYNNEI. The CDR3 is 13 amino acids. Unmatched junction bases numbered 2, after V lost 6 bases and J lost 3 bases. CDR3 sequence (DNA): TGTGCCAGCAGAGCGGGAGGGTTCTACGAGCAGTACTTC. Protein product: CASRAGGFYEQYF. Full variable domain (missing parts from reference TRBV2 and TRBJ2-7): EPEVTQTPSHQVTQMGQEVILRCVPISNHLYFYWYRQILGQKVEFLVSFYNNEISEKSEIFDDQFSVERPDGSNFTLKIRSTKLEDSAMYFCASRAGGFYEQYFGPGTRLTVT.

The chain links TRBV7-2 to TRBJ1-3, with D unresolved. Trimming removed 2 bases from V and 0 bases from J, with 11 bases in between. Per germline, CDR1 SGHTA and CDR2 FQGNSA. The CDR3 loop spans 16 amino acids. CDR3 coding DNA: TGTGCCAGCAGCTTATTACCACAGAGCTCTGGAAACACCATATATTTT. This gives the protein CASSLLPQSSGNTIYF.

This clone was recorded once. This chain uses TRBV9 with TRBJ1-2, with D possibly being TRBD1 (6 bases). The V and J ends lost 2 bases and 5 bases respectively, with 16 bases between them. The length of the CDR3 is 15 residues. Germline V gives CDR1 SGDLS, CDR2 YYNGEE. The CDR3 DNA sequence: TGTGCCAGCAGCGTGGGCGGACAGAGTCTATATGGCTACACCTTC. It codes for CASSVGGQSLYGYTF. The full variable domain, in which reference TRBV9 and TRBJ1-2 provide the parts outside the CDR3, is DSGVTQTPKHLITATGQRVTLRCSPRSGDLSVYWYQQSLDQGLQFLIQYYNGEERAKGNILERFSAQQFPDLHSELNLSSLELGDSALYFCASSVGGQSLYGYTFGSGTRLTVV.